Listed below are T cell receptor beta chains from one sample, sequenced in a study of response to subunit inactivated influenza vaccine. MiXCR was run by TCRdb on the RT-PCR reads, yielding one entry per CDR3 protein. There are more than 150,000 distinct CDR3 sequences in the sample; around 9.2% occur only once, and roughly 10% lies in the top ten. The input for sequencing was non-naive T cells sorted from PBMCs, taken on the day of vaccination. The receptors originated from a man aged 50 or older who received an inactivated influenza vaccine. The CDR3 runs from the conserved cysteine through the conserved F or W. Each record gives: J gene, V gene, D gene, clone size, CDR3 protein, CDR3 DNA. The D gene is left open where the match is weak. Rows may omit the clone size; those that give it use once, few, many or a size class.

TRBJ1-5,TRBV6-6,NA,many,CASSYRVGDQPQHF,TGTGCCAGCAGTTACAGGGTTGGAGATCAGCCCCAGCATTTT
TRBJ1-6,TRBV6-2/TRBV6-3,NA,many,CASSERDGSNNSPLHF,TGTGCCAGCAGTGAACGGGACGGAAGTAATAATTCACCCCTCCACTTT
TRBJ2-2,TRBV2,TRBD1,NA,CASSRTGATGELFF,TGTGCCAGCAGCCGGACAGGGGCCACCGGGGAGCTGTTTTTT
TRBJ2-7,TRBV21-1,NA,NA,CASSKAKQGCEQYF,TGTGCCAGCAGCAAAGCGAAACAGGGATGCGAGCAGTACTTC
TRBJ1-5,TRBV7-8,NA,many,CASSLVPRLGQPQHF,TGTGCCAGCAGCTTAGTTCCCAGACTTGGGCAGCCCCAGCATTTT
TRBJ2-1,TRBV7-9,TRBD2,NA,CASTPPGLAYNEQFF,TGTGCCAGCACTCCCCCGGGACTAGCCTACAATGAGCAGTTCTTC
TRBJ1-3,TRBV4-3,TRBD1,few,CASSQDGQGVGNTIYF,TGCGCCAGCAGCCAAGACGGACAGGGGGTTGGAAACACCATATATTTT
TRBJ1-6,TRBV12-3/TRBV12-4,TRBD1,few,CASRGTVNSPLHF,TGTGCCAGCAGGGGGACAGTTAATTCACCCCTCCACTTT
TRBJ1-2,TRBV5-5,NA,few,CASNRRVDTGYTF,TGTGCCAGCAACCGACGTGTAGATACGGGCTACACCTTC
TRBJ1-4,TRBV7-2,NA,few,CASSPRPNEKLFF,TGTGCCAGCAGCCCTCGACCTAATGAAAAACTGTTTTTT
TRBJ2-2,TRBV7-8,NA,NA,CASSLGGREYGELFF,TGTGCCAGCAGCTTAGGAGGAAGGGAATACGGGGAGCTGTTTTTT